This TCR beta chain derives from a study of T-cell reconstitution after alpha-beta-depleted transplantation in children. The CDR3 runs to 17 residues. From germline, CDR1 is SGHTA and CDR2 FQGTGA. With 1 base clipped from V and 5 bases from J, the junction kept 10 bases outside the gene matches. Study-level findings and limits: Surviving recipient T cells and intrathymic progenitors accounted for some patients' high TCRbeta diversity at day 60. Most T-cell counts and diversity one year after the transplant came from T cells that were newly produced.

This clonotype was counted at least ten times. What it recognizes is unknown. A library of TCRbeta sequences, prepared with unique molecular identifiers, was generated. A single record per CDR3 protein comes from TCRdb applying MiXCR to the PCR reads. The repertoire holds 200,000 to 250,000 distinct CDR3 sequences, with less than 9% as singletons. Sequencing was performed on PBMCs, mostly from graft donor cells, taken 180 days after TCRalphabeta/CD19-depleted stem cell transplant. The source of this sequence is a male patient between 5 and 17 years old who had a stem cell transplant for acute lymphoblastic leukemia, so the T cells may come from the graft donor. The chain links TRBV7-3 to TRBJ2-1, with 8 bases aligning to TRBD2. The CDR3 DNA follows: TGTGCCAGCAGCTTAATGGGGGTATTGCGGGGGGACAATGAGCAGTTCTTC. Protein: CASSLMGVLRGDNEQFF.